This T cell receptor beta chain stems from a study of blood T cell repertoires in COVID-19 (dated by TCRdb to 2020 to 2021). Looking at the study overall: Samples covering the acute and convalescent phases of COVID-19 were provided by collaborators in the United States, Italy and Spain. The material from the prospective study consisted of cDNA or gDNA derived from T cells, B-cell-depleted T cells, or PBMCs. Deeply sampled blood TCRbeta repertoires from subjects exposed to, actively infected with, or recovered from COVID-19 were included in the dataset. The repertoires were released in a freely available public database intended as a resource for research on the immune response to SARS-CoV-2. The samples were drawn from the first 160 participants of the ongoing ImmuneRACE study and from over 950 subjects provided by 6 global collaborators. The sample metadata nearly always contained a de-identified subject ID, COVID-19 status, age in years and sex. HLA class I and class II types, where available, came from metadata supplied by the sample provider rather than from assay-based typing.

Comments on this clone: Its antigen is still unknown. Nothing much larger sits one base from this clone, and base qualities are not available.

Enrolling through a virtual design, the prospective study's participants ranged in age from roughly 18 to 100 years and lived across approximately 25 United States geographic areas. In the prospective study, cohorts were assigned on the basis of participant-reported clinical history obtained from a screening survey and a study questionnaire. In the prospective study, whole blood, serum and a nasopharyngeal or oropharyngeal swab were collected from each participant by mobile phlebotomists. Over a 2-month period, participants in the prospective study had the option of providing additional blood draws and questionnaires. Prospective study blood samples were shipped either frozen or at room temperature before DNA extraction. Summary of the overall study and its limitations: How much clinical and demographic metadata was included differed by source and by participant, and the metadata was provided uncurated.

V loses 7 bases of germline sequence and J loses 1 base, and the interval between the two ends is 20 bases. The CDR3, cysteine through phenylalanine, is 17 amino acids long. Only the CDR3 region is kept as DNA, spanning 51 bases read in frame from base 1. The germline V gene gives CDR1 as MGHDK and CDR2 as SYGVNS. The immunoSEQ Assay, a bias-controlled multiplex PCR, was used to amplify TCRbeta CDR3 regions from genomic DNA. The source study handled its data this way. Nucleated cell counts per sample were estimated from amplification of reference gene primers within the assay. To quantify the absolute abundance of each unique TCRbeta CDR3 rearrangement, sequence reads were collapsed and filtered. Productive Simpson clonality was computed per sample as the square root of Simpson's diversity index over productive rearrangements. The source is immuneACCESS, and TCRdb retained only in-frame sequences with V and J called. Part of the clones is not carried over; for the studies checked, unresolved V genes explain less than half of this, and the remainder is unexplained. V, J and clone size were drawn from that table, and D and trimming were deduced from the DNA. The sample table records about 270,000 clones; around 90% of these occur just once. The ten most abundant clones make up 4.1% of the sample.

The V gene is TRBV25-1 and the J gene is TRBJ2-1, and perhaps TRBD2 as D gene, on 6 matching bases. Sample: PBMCs or T cells enriched from blood (not recorded which). The receptor comes from a woman aged 25-40 years with acute COVID-19. In nucleotide form, the sequence is TGTGCCAGCATTGGGGCAAGAGCGGGTAAATCCTACAATGAGCAGTTCTTC. Protein translation: CASIGARAGKSYNEQFF.